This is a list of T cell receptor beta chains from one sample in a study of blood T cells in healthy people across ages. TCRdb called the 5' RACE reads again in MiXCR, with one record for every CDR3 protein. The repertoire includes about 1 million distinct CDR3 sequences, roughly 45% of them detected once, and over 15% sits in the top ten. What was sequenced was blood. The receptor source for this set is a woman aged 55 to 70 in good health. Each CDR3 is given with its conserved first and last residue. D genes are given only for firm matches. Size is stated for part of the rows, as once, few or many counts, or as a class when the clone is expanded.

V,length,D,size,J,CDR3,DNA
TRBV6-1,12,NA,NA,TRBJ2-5,CASSPLRVEQYF,TGTGCCAGCAGCCCTCTCAGGGTTGAGCAGTACTTC
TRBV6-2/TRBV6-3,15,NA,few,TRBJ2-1,CASRTGGRDYNEQFF,TGTGCCAGCAGAACAGGCGGGCGGGACTACAATGAGCAGTTCTTC
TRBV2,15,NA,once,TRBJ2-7,CASSEAGMSSYEQYF,TGTGCCAGCAGTGAAGCAGGCATGAGCTCCTACGAGCAGTACTTC
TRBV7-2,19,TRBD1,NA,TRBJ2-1,CASSRPPKPGTVNYNEQFF,TGTGCCAGCAGTCGTCCCCCCAAACCCGGGACAGTTAACTACAATGAGCAGTTCTTC
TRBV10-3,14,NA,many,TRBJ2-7,CAISDGLRFYEQYF,TGTGCCATCAGTGATGGACTCCGATTCTACGAGCAGTACTTC
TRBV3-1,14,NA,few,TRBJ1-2,CASSQDDRNYGYTF,TGTGCCAGCAGCCAAGATGACAGAAACTATGGCTACACCTTC
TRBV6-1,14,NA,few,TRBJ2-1,CASRWTRGDNEQFF,TGTGCCAGCAGGTGGACCCGAGGGGATAATGAGCAGTTCTTC
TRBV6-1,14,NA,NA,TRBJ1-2,CASRIGTSNYGYTF,TGTGCCAGCAGGATTGGGACTTCAAACTATGGCTACACCTTC
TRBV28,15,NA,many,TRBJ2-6,CASLERGTGANVLTF,TGTGCCAGCTTGGAAAGGGGCACTGGGGCCAACGTCCTGACTTTC
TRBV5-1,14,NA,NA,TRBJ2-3,CASSSTVPTDTQYF,TGCGCCAGCAGCTCAACAGTACCCACAGATACGCAGTATTTT
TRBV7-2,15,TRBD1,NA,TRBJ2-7,CAGSYSGQSHYEQYF,TGTGCCGGCAGTTATTCGGGACAGTCCCACTACGAGCAGTACTTC
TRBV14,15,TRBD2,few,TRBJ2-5,CASSPSGGRQETQYF,TGTGCCAGCAGCCCTAGCGGGGGAAGACAAGAGACCCAGTACTTC
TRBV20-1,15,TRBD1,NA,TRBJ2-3,CSARVGQQPTDTQYF,TGCAGTGCTAGAGTGGGACAGCAACCCACAGATACGCAGTATTTT
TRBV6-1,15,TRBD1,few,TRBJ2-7,CASNFAWTGANEQYF,TGTGCCAGCAACTTCGCCTGGACAGGGGCTAACGAGCAGTACTTC
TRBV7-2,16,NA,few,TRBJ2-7,CASSRNPGFASYEQYF,TGTGCCAGCAGCCGAAATCCGGGTTTCGCTTCCTACGAGCAGTACTTC
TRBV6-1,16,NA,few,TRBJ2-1,CASSPAGSRSYNEQFF,TGTGCCAGCAGTCCAGCCGGGAGTCGTTCCTACAATGAGCAGTTCTTC
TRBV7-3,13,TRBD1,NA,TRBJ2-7,CASSSDRGSEQYF,TGTGCCAGCAGCTCCGACAGGGGGAGCGAGCAGTACTTC
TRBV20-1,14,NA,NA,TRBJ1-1,CSAPRGSINTEAFF,TGCAGTGCTCCCAGGGGTTCAATAAACACTGAAGCTTTCTTT
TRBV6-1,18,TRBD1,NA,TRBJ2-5,CASSPWPTGGRDQETQYF,TGTGCCAGTAGTCCGTGGCCTACAGGGGGCCGCGACCAAGAGACCCAGTACTTC
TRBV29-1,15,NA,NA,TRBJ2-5,CSVEDLVEFGETQYF,TGCAGCGTTGAAGATCTAGTGGAGTTTGGTGAGACCCAGTACTTC
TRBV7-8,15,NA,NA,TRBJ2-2,CASSLVSSNTGELFF,TGTGCCAGCAGCTTAGTGTCTAGTAACACCGGGGAGCTGTTTTTT
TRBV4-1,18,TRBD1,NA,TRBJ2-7,CASSQGATGGEISYEQYF,TGCGCCAGCAGCCAAGGGGCGACAGGGGGCGAGATTTCCTACGAGCAGTACTTC
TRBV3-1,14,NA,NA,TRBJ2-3,CACSHRGSADTQYF,TGTGCCTGCAGCCATAGGGGATCCGCAGATACGCAGTATTTT
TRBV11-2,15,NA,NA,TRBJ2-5,CASSPGSVPREAQYF,TGTGCCAGCAGCCCCGGGAGTGTACCAAGGGAGGCCCAGTACTTC
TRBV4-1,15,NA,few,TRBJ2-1,CASSQDRPINNEQFF,TGCGCCAGCAGCCAAGATCGGCCGATCAACAATGAGCAGTTCTTC
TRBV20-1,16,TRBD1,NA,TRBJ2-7,CSAVGGGTGSMYEQYF,TGCAGTGCTGTGGGGGGTGGGACAGGGTCGATGTACGAGCAGTACTTC
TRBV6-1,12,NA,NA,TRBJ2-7,CASGVAAYEQYF,TGTGCCAGCGGAGTAGCGGCCTACGAGCAGTACTTC
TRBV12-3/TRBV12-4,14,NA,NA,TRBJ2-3,CASSADPSTDTQYF,TGTGCCAGCAGTGCGGACCCGAGCACAGATACGCAGTATTTT
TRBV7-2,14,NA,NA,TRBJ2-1,CASSLISSYNEQFF,TGTGCCAGCAGCTTGATAAGCTCCTACAATGAGCAGTTCTTC